Each of the 14 T cell receptor beta chains below was sequenced from the same sample in a study of OX40 agonist ivuxolimab in advanced cancers. Method: immunoSEQ multiplex PCR; TCRdb's copy keeps in-frame clones and lacks some. Of approximately 120,000 clones in the sample, around 92% were seen once. The material sequenced was CD4+ or CD8+ T cells sorted from blood, taken in a trial of the OX40 agonist ivuxolimab. Every receptor here comes from an adult with an advanced solid tumor such as melanoma, head and neck, liver or kidney cancer.

The chain recombines TRBV28 with TRBJ2-7; 10 bases map to TRBD2. There are 15 residues in the CDR3. The J segment lost 3 bases and the V segment lost 5 bases, leaving 7 bases of the junction unmatched. CDR1 and CDR2 (germline): MDHEN, SYDVKM. CDR3 nucleotides: TGTGCCAGCAGTCGTCTAGCGGGGGAGCTCTACGAGCAGTACTTC. Amino acids: CASSRLAGELYEQYF.

V is TRBV19 and J is TRBJ2-6; D may be TRBD2 (6 bases). The germline gives CDR1 LNHDA, CDR2 SQIVND (reference sequence). The CDR3 totals 16 residues. V lost 7 bases and J lost 0, with 13 bases in between. CDR3 loop: CASTLAPSSGANVLTF. CDR3 nucleotides: TGTGCCAGTACCCTAGCGCCTAGCTCTGGGGCCAACGTCCTGACTTTC.

V usage is TRBV28 and J usage is TRBJ2-1; D is tentatively TRBD1 or TRBD2 (5 bases each). The V and J ends lost 10 bases and 0 bases respectively, with 19 bases between them. The CDR3 is 16 amino acids. Germline V gene lookup returns CDR1 MDHEN and CDR2 SYDVKM. The CDR3 is CATIIGGESSYNEQFF. The CDR3 nucleotides read TGTGCCACCATCATTGGGGGTGAGAGCTCCTACAATGAGCAGTTCTTC.

V and J are TRBV27 and TRBJ2-1, with D possibly TRBD1 on 5 matching bases. Trimming shortened V by 2 bases and J by 7 bases, and 12 bases separated the two germline ends. The CDR3 totals 14 residues. CDR1 and CDR2 (germline): MNHEY, SMNVEV (reference sequence). CDR3 region: CASSLRQTNNEQFF. CDR3 in DNA: TGTGCCAGCAGTTTAAGACAGACGAATAATGAGCAGTTCTTC.

The V call is TRBV25-1, the J call TRBJ2-1; 8 bases match TRBD2. The CDR3 runs 16 residues. Germline CDR1 is MGHDK and CDR2 is SYGVNS. The V and J ends lost 0 bases and 7 bases, in that order; junction bases with no gene match: 8. For the CDR3, the DNA is TGTGCCAGCAGTGAATATACGGGAGGGTCCCGAAATGAGCAGTTCTTC. Protein: CASSEYTGGSRNEQFF.

The chain joins TRBV19 to TRBJ2-7; 11 nucleotides agree with TRBD2. Germline loops: CDR1 LNHDA, CDR2 SQIVND (reference sequence). The CDR3 loop spans 14 amino acids. The V and J ends lost 6 bases and 4 bases, in that order; junction bases with no gene match: 5. CDR3 bases: TGTGCCAGTAGAGACGGACTAGCGGGTTACGAGCAGTACTTC. It encodes CASRDGLAGYEQYF.

The chain is built from TRBV7-9 and TRBJ2-1, with D possibly being TRBD2 (5 bases). CDR1 SEHNR and CDR2 FQNEAQ come from the germline V gene (reference sequence). The CDR3 extends over 14 amino acids. Deletions cut 2 bases from V and 0 bases from J, with 5 bases between. CDR3 sequence (DNA): TGTGCCAGCAGCTTAACTAGCTCCTACAATGAGCAGTTCTTC. Its translation is CASSLTSSYNEQFF.

Notes on this clone: This CDR3 is also generated by other DNA sequences in the sample. The chain uses TRBV9 and TRBJ2-5; 12 bases line up with TRBD2. J lost 1 base, V lost 0 bases, and 4 bases had no gene match. Germline V gene data show CDR1 as SGDLS and CDR2 as YYNGEE. The CDR3 sequence is 17 residues long. The CDR3: CASSVGLAGGGQETQYF. The DNA of the CDR3 is TGTGCCAGCAGCGTAGGGCTAGCGGGAGGGGGCCAAGAGACCCAGTACTTC.

The chain links TRBV1 to TRBJ2-1; the D segment call TRBD2 is taken from the table without a DNA check. TRBV1 is classified as a pseudogene. The CDR3 consists of 18 residues. For the CDR3, the DNA is TGCACCAGCAGCCAGAGGATAGCGGGAGGGGACTCCTACAATGAGCAGTTCTTC. This gives the protein CTSSQRIAGGDSYNEQFF.

V gene TRBV7-3 combines with J gene TRBJ1-1; weak D call: TRBD1 (6 bases). The CDR3 is 16 residues long. Deletions cut 1 base from V and 0 bases from J, with 12 bases between. Germline values: CDR1 SGHTA, CDR2 FQGTGA. The CDR3 region has the DNA TGTGCCAGCAGCTTAATGGGGGGGCAGTTGAACACTGAAGCTTTCTTT. This encodes CASSLMGGQLNTEAFF. Looking up the rest from reference TRBV7-3 and TRBJ1-1 gives the full variable domain: GAGVSQTPSNKVTEKGKYVELRCDPISGHTALYWYRQSLGQGPEFLIYFQGTGAADDSGLPNDRFFAVRPEGSVSTLKIQRTERGDSAVYLCASSLMGGQLNTEAFFGQGTRLTVV.

The J gene is TRBJ2-3, the V gene TRBV9; possible D gene TRBD1, 6 bases. The CDR3 runs 15 residues. Per germline, CDR1 SGDLS and CDR2 YYNGEE. Trimming stripped 1 base from V and 5 bases from J, with 14 bases between. The CDR3 spells CASSVWAGAEDTQYF. CDR3 DNA: TGTGCCAGCAGCGTATGGGCAGGGGCGGAAGATACGCAGTATTTT.

The sample holds one count of this clone. V gene TRBV6-6 combines with J gene TRBJ2-1; 9 bases align to TRBD1. This CDR3 is built from 14 residues. From germline, CDR1 is MNHNY and CDR2 SVGAGI (reference sequence). V gave up 10 bases and J gave up 8 bases; unmatched junction bases: 12. The CDR3 coding sequence is TGTGCCATCTCCGGGACAGGGAGTGTTTATGAGCAGTTCTTC. Amino acid sequence: CAISGTGSVYEQFF.

V gene TRBV28 combines with J gene TRBJ1-6; 7 nucleotides match TRBD1. The germline V gene encodes CDR1 MDHEN and CDR2 SYDVKM. The V and J ends lost 6 bases and 6 bases, in that order; junction bases with no gene match: 11. The CDR3 spans 16 residues. The CDR3 protein is CASSPVGTATNSPLHF. The CDR3 region has the DNA TGTGCCAGCAGCCCGGTGGGGACAGCGACTAATTCACCCCTCCACTTT.

This rearrangement joins TRBV28 to TRBJ2-1; TRBD1 matches 8 bases. Germline V gene data show CDR1 as MDHEN and CDR2 as SYDVKM. V was clipped by 3 bases and J by 9 bases; unmatched bases: 10. The CDR3 loop spans 15 amino acids. The CDR3 spells CASSLDPQGAREQFF. The CDR3 bases are TGTGCCAGCAGTTTGGACCCTCAGGGGGCGCGTGAGCAGTTCTTC.